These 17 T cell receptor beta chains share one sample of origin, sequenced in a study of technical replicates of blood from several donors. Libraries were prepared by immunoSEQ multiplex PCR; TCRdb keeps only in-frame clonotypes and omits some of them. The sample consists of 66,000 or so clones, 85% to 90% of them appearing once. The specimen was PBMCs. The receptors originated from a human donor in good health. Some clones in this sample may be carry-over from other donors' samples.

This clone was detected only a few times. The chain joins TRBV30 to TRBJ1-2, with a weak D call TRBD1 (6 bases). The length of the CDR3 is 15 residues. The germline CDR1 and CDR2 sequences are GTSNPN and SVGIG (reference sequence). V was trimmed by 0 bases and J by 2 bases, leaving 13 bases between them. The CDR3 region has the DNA TGTGCCTGGAGTGTACGTGAGACAGGAAACTATGGCTACACCTTC. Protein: CAWSVRETGNYGYTF.

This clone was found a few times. The chain's CDR3 is CASSLLGGGKAEAFF. The CDR3 DNA reads as TGTGCCAGCAGCTTGTTAGGGGGCGGTAAGGCTGAAGCTTTCTTT. The rearrangement links TRBV5-8 to TRBJ1-1, with TRBD1 matching 7 bases. The CDR3 extends over 15 amino acids. The V segment lost 1 base and the J segment 6 bases; nucleotides outside the gene matches: 9. In germline, CDR1 is SGHTS, CDR2 YDEGEE.

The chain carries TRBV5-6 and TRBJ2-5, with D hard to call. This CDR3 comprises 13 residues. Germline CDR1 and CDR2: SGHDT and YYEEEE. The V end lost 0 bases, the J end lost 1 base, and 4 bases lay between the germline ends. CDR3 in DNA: TGTGCCAGCAGCTTGGCCCTCCAAGAGACCCAGTACTTC. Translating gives CASSLALQETQYF.

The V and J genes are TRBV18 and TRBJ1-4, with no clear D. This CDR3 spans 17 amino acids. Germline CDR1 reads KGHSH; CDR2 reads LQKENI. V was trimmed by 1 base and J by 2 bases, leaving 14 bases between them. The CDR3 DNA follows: TGTGCCAGCTCACCACAGGTGGCAGGCGCTACTAATGAAAAACTGTTTTTT. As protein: CASSPQVAGATNEKLFF.

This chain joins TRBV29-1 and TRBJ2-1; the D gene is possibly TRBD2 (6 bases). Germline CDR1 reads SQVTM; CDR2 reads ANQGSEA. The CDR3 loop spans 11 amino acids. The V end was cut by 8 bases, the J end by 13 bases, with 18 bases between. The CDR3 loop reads CSPLVGGAQFF. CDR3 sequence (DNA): TGCAGCCCTTTGGTCGGGGGAGCTCAGTTCTTC.

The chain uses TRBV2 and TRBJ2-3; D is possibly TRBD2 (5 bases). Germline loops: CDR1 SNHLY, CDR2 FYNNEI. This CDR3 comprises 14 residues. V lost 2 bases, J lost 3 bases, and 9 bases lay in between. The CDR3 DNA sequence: TGTGCCAGCAGTGAAAGGGAGAGAACAGATACGCAGTATTTT. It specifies CASSERERTDTQYF.

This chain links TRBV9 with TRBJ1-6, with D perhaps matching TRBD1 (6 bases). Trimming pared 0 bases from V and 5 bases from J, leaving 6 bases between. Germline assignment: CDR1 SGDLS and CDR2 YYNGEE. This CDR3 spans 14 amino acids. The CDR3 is CASSVAGDNSPLHF. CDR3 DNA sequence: TGTGCCAGCAGCGTAGCAGGGGATAATTCACCCCTCCACTTT.

The CDR3 sequence is CASSGAEIQETQYF. The CDR3 coding sequence is TGTGCCAGCAGTGGGGCGGAGATCCAAGAGACCCAGTACTTC. This chain uses TRBV28 with TRBJ2-5; possible D gene TRBD1, 5 bases. V was pared by 5 bases and J by 1 base, with 11 bases between. This CDR3 has 14 amino acids. In germline, CDR1 is MDHEN, CDR2 SYDVKM.

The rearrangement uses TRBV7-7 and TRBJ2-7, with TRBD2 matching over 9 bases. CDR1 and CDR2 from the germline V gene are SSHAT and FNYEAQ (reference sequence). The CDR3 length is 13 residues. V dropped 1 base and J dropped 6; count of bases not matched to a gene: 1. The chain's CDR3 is CASSLGAGGEQYF. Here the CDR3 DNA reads TGTGCCAGCAGCTTAGGAGCGGGAGGCGAGCAGTACTTC.

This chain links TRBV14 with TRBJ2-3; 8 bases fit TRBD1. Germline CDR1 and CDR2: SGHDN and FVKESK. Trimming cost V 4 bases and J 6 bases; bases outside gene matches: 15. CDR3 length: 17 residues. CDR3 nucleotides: TGTGCCAGCAGCCCCTGGGACCGGACAGGGAAAAGGGATACGCAGTATTTT. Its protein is CASSPWDRTGKRDTQYF. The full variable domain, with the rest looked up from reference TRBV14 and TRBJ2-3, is EAGVTQFPSHSVIEKGQTVTLRCDPISGHDNLYWYRRVMGKEIKFLLHFVKESKQDESGMPNNRFLAERTGGTYSTLKVQPAELEDSGVYFCASSPWDRTGKRDTQYFGPGTRLTVL.

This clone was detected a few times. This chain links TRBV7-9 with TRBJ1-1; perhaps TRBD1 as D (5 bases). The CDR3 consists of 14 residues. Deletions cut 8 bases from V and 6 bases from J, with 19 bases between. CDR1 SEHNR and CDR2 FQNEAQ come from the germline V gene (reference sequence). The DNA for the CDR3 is TGTGCCAGCTCCCACCCCTGGAGGGACGCTGAAGCTTTCTTT. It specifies CASSHPWRDAEAFF.

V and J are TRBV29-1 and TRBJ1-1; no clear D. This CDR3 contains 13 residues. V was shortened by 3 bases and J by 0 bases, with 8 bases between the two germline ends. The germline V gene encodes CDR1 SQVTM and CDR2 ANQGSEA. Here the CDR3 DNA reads TGCAGCGTTGAGAGGGTTCTGAACACTGAAGCTTTCTTT. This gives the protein CSVERVLNTEAFF.

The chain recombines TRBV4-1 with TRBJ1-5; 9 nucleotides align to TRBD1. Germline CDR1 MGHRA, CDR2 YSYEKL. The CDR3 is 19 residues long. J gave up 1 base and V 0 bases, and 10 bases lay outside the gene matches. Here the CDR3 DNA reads TGCGCCAGCAGCCAAGATCCTCGGACAGGGGTCGGGAGCAATCAGCCCCAGCATTTT. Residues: CASSQDPRTGVGSNQPQHF.

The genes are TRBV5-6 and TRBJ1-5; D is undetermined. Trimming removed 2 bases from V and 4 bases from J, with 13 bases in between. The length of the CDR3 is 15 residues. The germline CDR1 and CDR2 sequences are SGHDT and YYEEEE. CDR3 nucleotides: TGTGCCAGCAGCTTTTCTACGGGAGGGAATCAGCCCCAGCATTTT. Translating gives CASSFSTGGNQPQHF.

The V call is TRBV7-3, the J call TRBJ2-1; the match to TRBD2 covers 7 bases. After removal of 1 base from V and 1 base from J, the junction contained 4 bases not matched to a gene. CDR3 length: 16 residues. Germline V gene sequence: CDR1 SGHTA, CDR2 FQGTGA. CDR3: CASSLMGGGSYNEQFF. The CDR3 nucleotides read TGTGCCAGCAGCTTAATGGGGGGAGGGTCCTACAATGAGCAGTTCTTC. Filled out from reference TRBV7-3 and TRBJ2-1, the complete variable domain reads GAGVSQTPSNKVTEKGKYVELRCDPISGHTALYWYRQSLGQGPEFLIYFQGTGAADDSGLPNDRFFAVRPEGSVSTLKIQRTERGDSAVYLCASSLMGGGSYNEQFFGPGTRLTVL.

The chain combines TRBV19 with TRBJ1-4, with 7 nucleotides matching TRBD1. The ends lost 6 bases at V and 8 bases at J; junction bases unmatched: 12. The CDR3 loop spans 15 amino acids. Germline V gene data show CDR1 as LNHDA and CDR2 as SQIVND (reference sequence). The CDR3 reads CASRSSTGWNEKLFF. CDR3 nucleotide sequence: TGTGCCAGTAGGTCTTCGACAGGGTGGAACGAAAAACTGTTTTTT.

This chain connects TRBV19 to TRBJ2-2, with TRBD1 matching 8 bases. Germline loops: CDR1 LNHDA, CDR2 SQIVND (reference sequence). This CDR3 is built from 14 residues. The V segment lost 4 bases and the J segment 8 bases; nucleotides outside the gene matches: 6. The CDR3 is CASSKDRAVGELFF. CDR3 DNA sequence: TGTGCCAGTAGTAAGGACAGGGCGGTGGGGGAGCTGTTTTTT.